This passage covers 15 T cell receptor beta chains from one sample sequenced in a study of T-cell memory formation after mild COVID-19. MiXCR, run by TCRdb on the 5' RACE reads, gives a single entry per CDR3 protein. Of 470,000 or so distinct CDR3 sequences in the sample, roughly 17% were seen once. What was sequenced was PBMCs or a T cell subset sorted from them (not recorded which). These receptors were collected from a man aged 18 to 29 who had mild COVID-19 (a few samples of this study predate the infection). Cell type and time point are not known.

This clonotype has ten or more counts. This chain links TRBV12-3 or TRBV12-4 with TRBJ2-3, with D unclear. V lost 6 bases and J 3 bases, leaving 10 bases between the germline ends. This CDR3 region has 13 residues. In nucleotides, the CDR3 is TGTGCCAGCAGGGCGGACGGGACAGATACGCAGTATTTT. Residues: CASRADGTDTQYF.

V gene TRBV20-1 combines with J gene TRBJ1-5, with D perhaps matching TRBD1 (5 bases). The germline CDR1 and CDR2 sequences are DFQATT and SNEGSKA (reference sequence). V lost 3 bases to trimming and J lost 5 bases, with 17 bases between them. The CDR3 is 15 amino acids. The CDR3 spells CSASRLIGGHQPQHF. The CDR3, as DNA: TGCAGTGCTAGTAGGCTCATTGGGGGTCATCAGCCCCAGCATTTT.

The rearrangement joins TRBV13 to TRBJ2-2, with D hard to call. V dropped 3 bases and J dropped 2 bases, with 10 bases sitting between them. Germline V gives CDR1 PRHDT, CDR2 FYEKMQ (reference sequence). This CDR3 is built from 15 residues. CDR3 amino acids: CASSFGQRNTGELFF. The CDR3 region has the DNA TGTGCCAGCAGCTTCGGTCAGCGAAACACCGGGGAGCTGTTTTTT.

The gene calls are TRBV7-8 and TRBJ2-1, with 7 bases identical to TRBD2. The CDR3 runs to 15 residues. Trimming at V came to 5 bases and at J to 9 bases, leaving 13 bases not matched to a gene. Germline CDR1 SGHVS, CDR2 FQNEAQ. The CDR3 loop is CASSLGTGGLSEQFF. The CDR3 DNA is TGTGCCAGCAGCCTCGGGACGGGGGGACTGAGTGAGCAGTTCTTC. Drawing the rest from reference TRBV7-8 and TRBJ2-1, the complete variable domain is GAGVSQSPRYKVAKRGQDVALRCDPISGHVSLFWYQQALGQGPEFLTYFQNEAQLDKSGLPSDRFFAERPEGSVSTLKIQRTQQEDSAVYLCASSLGTGGLSEQFFGPGTRLTVL.

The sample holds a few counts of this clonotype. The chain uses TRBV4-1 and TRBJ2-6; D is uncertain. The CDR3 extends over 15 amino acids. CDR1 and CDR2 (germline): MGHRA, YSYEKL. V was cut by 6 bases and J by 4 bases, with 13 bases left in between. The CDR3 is CASRQSLGGANVLTF. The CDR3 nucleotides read TGCGCCAGCAGGCAGAGCCTGGGCGGGGCCAACGTCCTGACTTTC.

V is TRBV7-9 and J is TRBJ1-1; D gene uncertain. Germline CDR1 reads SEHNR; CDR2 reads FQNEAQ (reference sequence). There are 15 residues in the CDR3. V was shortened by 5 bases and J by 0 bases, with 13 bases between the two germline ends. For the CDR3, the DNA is TGTGCCAGCAGCCCGAACCCACTTCTGAACACTGAAGCTTTCTTT. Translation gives CASSPNPLLNTEAFF.

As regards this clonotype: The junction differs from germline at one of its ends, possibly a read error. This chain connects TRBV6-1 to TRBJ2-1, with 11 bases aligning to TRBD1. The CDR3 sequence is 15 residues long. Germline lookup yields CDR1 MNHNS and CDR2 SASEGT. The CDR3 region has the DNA TGTGCAAGCAAGCGTTGGACAGGGGGCTTCGATGAGCAGTTCTTC. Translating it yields CASKRWTGGFDEQFF.

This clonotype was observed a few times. CDR3 sequence reads: CASYSLYNEQFF. CDR3 nucleotide sequence: TGTGCCAGCTACAGTCTCTACAATGAGCAGTTCTTC. The chain carries TRBV27 and TRBJ2-1; no clear D gene. V lost 8 bases to trimming and J lost 3 bases, with 8 bases between them. The germline CDR1 and CDR2 sequences are MNHEY and SMNVEV (reference sequence). The CDR3 runs to 12 residues.

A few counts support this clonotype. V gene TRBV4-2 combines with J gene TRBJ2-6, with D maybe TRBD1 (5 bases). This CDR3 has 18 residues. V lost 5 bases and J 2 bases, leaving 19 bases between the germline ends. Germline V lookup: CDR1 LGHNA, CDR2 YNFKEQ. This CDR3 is CASSYQPLRVTGANVLTF. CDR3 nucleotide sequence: TGTGCCAGCAGCTATCAGCCACTCAGGGTGACTGGGGCCAACGTCCTGACTTTC.

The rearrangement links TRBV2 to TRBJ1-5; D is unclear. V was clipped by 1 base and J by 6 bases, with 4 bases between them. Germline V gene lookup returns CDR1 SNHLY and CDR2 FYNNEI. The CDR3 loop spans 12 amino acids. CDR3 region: CASSEVGQPQHF. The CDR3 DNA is TGTGCCAGCAGTGAAGTGGGTCAGCCCCAGCATTTT.

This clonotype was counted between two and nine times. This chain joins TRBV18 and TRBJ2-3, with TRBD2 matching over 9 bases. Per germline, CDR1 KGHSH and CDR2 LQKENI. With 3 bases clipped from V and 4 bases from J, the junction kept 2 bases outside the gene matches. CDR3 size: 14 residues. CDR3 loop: CASSPRTSADTQYF. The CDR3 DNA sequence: TGTGCCAGCTCACCCAGGACTAGCGCAGATACGCAGTATTTT.

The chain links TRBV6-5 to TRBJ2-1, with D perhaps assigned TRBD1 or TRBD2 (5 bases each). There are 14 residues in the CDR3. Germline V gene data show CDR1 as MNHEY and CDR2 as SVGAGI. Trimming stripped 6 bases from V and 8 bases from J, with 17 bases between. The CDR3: CASREVGTVHEQFF. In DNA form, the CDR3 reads TGTGCCAGCAGAGAAGTCGGGACGGTCCATGAGCAGTTCTTC.

The CDR3, as DNA: TGTGCCAGCAGAACGACTAGCGGGGCCCCCAATGAGCAGTTCTTC. This encodes CASRTTSGAPNEQFF. The chain joins TRBV12-3 or TRBV12-4 to TRBJ2-1; TRBD2 matches 11 bases. The CDR3 has 15 amino acids. V lost 6 bases, J lost 6 bases, and 7 bases stayed unmatched.

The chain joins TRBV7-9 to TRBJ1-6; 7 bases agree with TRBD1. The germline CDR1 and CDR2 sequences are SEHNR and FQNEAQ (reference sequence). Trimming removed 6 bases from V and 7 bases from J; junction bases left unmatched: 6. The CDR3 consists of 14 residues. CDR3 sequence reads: CASRGQVGNSPLHF. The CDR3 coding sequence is TGTGCCAGCAGAGGACAGGTTGGGAATTCACCCCTCCACTTT.

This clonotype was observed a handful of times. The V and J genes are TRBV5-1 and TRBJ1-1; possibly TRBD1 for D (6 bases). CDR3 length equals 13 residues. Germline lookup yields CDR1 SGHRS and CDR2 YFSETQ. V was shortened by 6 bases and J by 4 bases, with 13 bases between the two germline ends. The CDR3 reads CASNDRSGTEAFF. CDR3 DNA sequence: TGCGCCAGCAACGACAGGAGCGGCACTGAAGCTTTCTTT.